Listed below are T cell receptor beta chains from one sample, sequenced in a study of response to subunit inactivated influenza vaccine. One entry per CDR3 protein, called by TCRdb with MiXCR from the RT-PCR reads. The sample contains 300,000 to 350,000 distinct CDR3 sequences, approximately 20% of which appear only once. The starting material was PBMCs from blood, obtained about 19 months after vaccination. The source is a man between 45 and 75 years old who received an inactivated influenza vaccine. Each CDR3 is given with its conserved first and last residue. D genes are given only for firm matches. Rows give clone size only sometimes, using once, few, many, or a class for an expanded clone.

TRBV20-1	TRBJ1-5	NA	TRBD1	12	CSVKTGDQPQHF	TGCAGTGTTAAGACAGGGGACCAGCCCCAGCATTTT
TRBV7-6	TRBJ2-7	few	NA	13	CASSFSNSPEQYF	TGTGCCAGCAGCTTCTCTAACTCCCCCGAGCAGTACTTC
TRBV20-1	TRBJ1-5	few	TRBD1	13	CSARQQGNQPQHF	TGCAGTGCTAGACAACAGGGGAATCAGCCCCAGCATTTT
TRBV2	TRBJ2-7	NA	NA	12	CASSESDDEQYF	TGTGCCAGCAGTGAAAGCGATGACGAGCAGTACTTC
TRBV12-3/TRBV12-4	TRBJ2-5	NA	TRBD2	15	CASSLSSGGLETQYF	TGTGCCAGCAGTTTATCTAGCGGGGGGCTCGAGACCCAGTACTTC
TRBV29-1	TRBJ1-1	NA	NA	14	CSGSSTAGNTEAFF	TGCAGCGGATCGAGTACAGCGGGTAACACTGAAGCTTTCTTT
TRBV6-1	TRBJ1-5	few	NA	15	CASRGVRASNQPQHF	TGTGCCAGCAGGGGGGTCAGGGCAAGCAATCAGCCCCAGCATTTT
TRBV20-1	TRBJ1-3	NA	NA	14	CSARVGSSGNTIYF	TGCAGTGCTAGAGTGGGCAGCTCTGGAAACACCATATATTTT
TRBV4-1	TRBJ2-5	few	TRBD2	15	CASTPGGGDGETQYF	TGCGCCAGCACCCCTGGGGGAGGGGACGGAGAGACCCAGTACTTC
TRBV3-1	TRBJ2-1	few	TRBD2	16	CASSPRGGGDYNEQFF	TGTGCCAGCAGCCCCCGGGGCGGGGGAGACTACAATGAGCAGTTCTTC
TRBV7-9	TRBJ1-6	few	NA	12	CASSLVSAPLHF	TGTGCCAGCAGCTTAGTATCCGCACCCCTCCACTTT
TRBV10-3	TRBJ2-7	NA	NA	14	CAIKNAGRIYEQYF	TGTGCCATCAAGAATGCGGGCAGAATCTACGAGCAGTACTTC
TRBV7-2	TRBJ2-1	NA	NA	16	CASSLEVDPSYNEQFF	TGTGCCAGCAGCTTAGAAGTGGACCCGAGCTACAATGAGCAGTTCTTC
TRBV2	TRBJ1-5	NA	NA	13	CASRQGSLQPQHF	TGTGCCAGCAGACAGGGAAGTCTACAGCCCCAGCATTTT
TRBV7-8	TRBJ1-3	NA	NA	17	CASSTTGQGDSGNTIYF	TGTGCCAGCAGCACCACGGGGCAGGGAGATTCAGGAAACACCATATATTTT
TRBV19	TRBJ2-2	NA	TRBD1	16	CASKGRGLSNTGELFF	TGTGCCAGTAAGGGCAGGGGGCTTTCTAACACCGGGGAGCTGTTTTTT
TRBV6-5	TRBJ1-4	NA	TRBD1	16	CASSYSDRVPNEKLFF	TGTGCCAGCAGTTACTCGGACAGGGTACCGAATGAAAAACTGTTTTTT
TRBV6-2/TRBV6-3	TRBJ2-1	few	TRBD1	16	CASGSWGTVYYNEQFF	TGTGCCAGCGGGTCGTGGGGGACAGTTTACTACAATGAGCAGTTCTTC
TRBV7-8	TRBJ2-7	NA	TRBD2	15	CASRSLAGAHGEQYF	TGTGCCAGCAGATCACTAGCGGGAGCGCATGGCGAGCAGTACTTC
TRBV29-1	TRBJ1-2	few	NA	11	CSGEDGYGYTF	TGCAGCGGAGAAGACGGGTATGGCTACACCTTC